Here is one T cell receptor beta chain with its context. The antigen is unknown. The source of the sample is a study of graft-versus-host responses after intestinal transplantation. The CDR3 runs 14 residues. J gave up 8 bases and V 6 bases, and 11 bases lay outside the gene matches. In germline, CDR1 is MNHNY, CDR2 SVGAGI (reference sequence). Assay used: immunoSEQ multiplex PCR; TCRdb lists only in-frame clones, some missing. Seen here are about 36,000 clones, 94% observed once, and the top ten hold over 0.2%. General study results and limits: GvH clones detected in recipient marrow included some appearing first in ileum or blood.

This clonotype was obtained from a human donor who was the organ donor for an intestinal transplant. Material: unstimulated CD4+ T cells sorted from spleen or lymph node cells, obtained before transplant. This sequence joins TRBV6-6 and TRBJ2-3; 7 nucleotides align to TRBD2. CDR3 region: CASSLGLPGGTQYF. DNA of the CDR3: TGTGCCAGCAGCCTGGGACTCCCGGGGGGTACGCAGTATTTT.